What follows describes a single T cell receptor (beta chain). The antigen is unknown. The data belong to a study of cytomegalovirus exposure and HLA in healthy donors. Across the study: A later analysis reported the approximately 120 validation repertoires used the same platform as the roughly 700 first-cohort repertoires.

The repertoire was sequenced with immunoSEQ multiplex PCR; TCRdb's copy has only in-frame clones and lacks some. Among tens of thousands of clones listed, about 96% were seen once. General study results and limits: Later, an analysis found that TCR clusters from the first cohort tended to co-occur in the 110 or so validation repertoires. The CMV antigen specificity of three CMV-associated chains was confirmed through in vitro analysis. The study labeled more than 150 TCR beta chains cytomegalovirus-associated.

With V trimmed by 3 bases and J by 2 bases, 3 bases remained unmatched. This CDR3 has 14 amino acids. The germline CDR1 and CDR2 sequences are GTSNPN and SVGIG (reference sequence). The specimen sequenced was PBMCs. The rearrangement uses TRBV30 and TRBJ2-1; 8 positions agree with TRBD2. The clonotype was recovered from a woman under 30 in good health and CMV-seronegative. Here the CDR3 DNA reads TGTGCCTGGAGGGCGGGACTAGCCTACAATGAGCAGTTCTTC. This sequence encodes CAWRAGLAYNEQFF.